The clone carrying this TCR beta chain was detected a few times. Its specificity is unknown. Following extraction, RNA underwent reverse transcription to cDNA, which served as the sequencing template. Sequencing was performed with immunoSEQ multiplex PCR; in TCRdb, only in-frame clones are kept and a portion is missing. The sample has 150,000 to 200,000 clones; over 55% are singletons. These data are taken from a study of CD8+ T cells in alopecia areata. The wider study: Treatment of the treated patients consisted of oral tofacitinib, 5 to 10 mg twice daily.

Study-level findings and limits: Scalp clonality decreased significantly with tofacitinib, and so did expanded CD8+ clones among the top 100. Clonality was higher in lesional than normal scalp, especially in alopecia totalis/universalis.

The CDR3 length is 14 residues. V was cut by 6 bases and J by 3 bases, with 16 bases left in between. Germline V lookup: CDR1 SQVTM, CDR2 ANQGSEA. Treatment given: oral pan-JAK inhibitor, 5-10 mg twice daily. The sequence was collected from a human donor with alopecia areata. J is TRBJ2-3 and V is TRBV29-1; D perhaps matches TRBD1 (6 bases). The sample in question was CD4+ T cells sorted from blood, obtained at week 24, from a patient treated with tofacitinib. The CDR3 region has the DNA TGCAGCGTCCAGGGGATTTTGGGTACAGATACGCAGTATTTT. The encoded protein is CSVQGILGTDTQYF.